Below, 21 T cell receptor beta chains from the same sample are listed, as sequenced in a study of blood T cell repertoires in COVID-19. This table comes from immunoSEQ multiplex PCR, and its TCRdb copy is limited to in-frame clones, with some not included. This table holds over 200,000 clones, around 91% found once. The specimen was PBMCs or T cells enriched from blood (not recorded which). These receptors were obtained from a man aged 25 to 45 who had been exposed to COVID-19.

V gene TRBV9 combines with J gene TRBJ2-7, with 9 bases lining up with TRBD1. This CDR3 contains 13 residues. The germline V gene encodes CDR1 SGDLS and CDR2 YYNGEE. V dropped 3 bases and J dropped 5; count of bases not matched to a gene: 3. The DNA for the CDR3 is TGTGCCAGCAGCGGGGACAGGGTAGACGAGCAGTACTTC. The encoded protein is CASSGDRVDEQYF.

This clone was counted once. The V call is TRBV15, the J call TRBJ1-1; D is unresolved. Germline V CDR1 and CDR2: LNHNV, YYDKDF (reference sequence). The V end was cut by 8 bases, the J end by 7 bases, with 17 bases between. The CDR3 is 13 amino acids. The DNA of the CDR3 is TGTGCCACCTCGACCGGGTGGGTCCATGAAGCTTTCTTT. Translated, it gives CATSTGWVHEAFF.

The sample holds a few counts of this clone. This sequence joins TRBV30 and TRBJ1-1; D is uncertain. V lost 2 bases, J lost 0 bases, and 10 bases lay in between. Germline CDR1 is GTSNPN and CDR2 is SVGIG (reference sequence). The CDR3 extends over 14 amino acids. CDR3 sequence: CAWSREIMNTEAFF. CDR3 bases: TGTGCCTGGAGTAGGGAGATCATGAACACTGAAGCTTTCTTT.

This chain joins TRBV23-1 and TRBJ2-1; a weak D match, TRBD2 (6 bases). TRBV23-1 falls under the ORF class, with uncertain function. The CDR3 is made up of 15 amino acids. V was trimmed by 7 bases and J by 8 bases, leaving 21 bases between them. The chain's CDR3 is CASIPGEGAADEQFF. In DNA, the CDR3 is TGCGCCAGCATCCCGGGGGAAGGCGCGGCAGATGAGCAGTTCTTC.

This chain connects TRBV7-6 to TRBJ1-2; 7 bases match TRBD1. There are 17 residues in the CDR3. The V segment lost 4 bases and the J segment 2 bases; nucleotides outside the gene matches: 13. The germline V gene encodes CDR1 SGHVS and CDR2 FNYEAQ. The CDR3 loop reads CASSSLTRQGGNYGYTF. The CDR3 DNA reads TGTGCCAGCAGCTCCCTGACTCGACAGGGAGGAAACTATGGCTACACCTTC.

The gene calls are TRBV6-6 and TRBJ2-2; D may be TRBD2 (6 bases). V was pared by 2 bases and J by 6 bases, with 10 bases between. The CDR3 is made up of 14 amino acids. Germline lookup yields CDR1 MNHNY and CDR2 SVGAGI (reference sequence). DNA of the CDR3: TGTGCCAGCAGTTACGGCAGGGAGGCCGGGGAGCTGTTTTTT. Its protein is CASSYGREAGELFF.

The chain combines TRBV12-3 or TRBV12-4 with TRBJ1-1, with 8 bases that match TRBD1. Unmatched junction bases numbered 7, after V lost 6 bases and J lost 10 bases. The CDR3 length is 12 residues. CDR3 loop: CASRDGQGTAFF. The CDR3 DNA sequence: TGTGCCAGCAGGGATGGACAGGGCACAGCTTTCTTT.

The chain recombines TRBV28 with TRBJ2-2; perhaps TRBD2 as D (5 bases). The CDR3 is 16 amino acids. Germline CDR1 reads MDHEN; CDR2 reads SYDVKM. V was pared by 2 bases and J by 4 bases, with 14 bases between. The CDR3 spells CASSLEGFLSTGELFF. CDR3 sequence (DNA): TGTGCCAGCAGTTTAGAGGGTTTTCTATCCACCGGGGAGCTGTTTTTT. Full variable domain (missing parts from reference TRBV28 and TRBJ2-2): DVKVTQSSRYLVKRTGEKVFLECVQDMDHENMFWYRQDPGLGLRLIYFSYDVKMKEKGDIPEGYSVSREKKERFSLILESASTNQTSMYLCASSLEGFLSTGELFFGEGSRLTVL.

The CDR3 DNA reads as TGTGCCAGCAGCCCGGGACAGAACCTGCCTGGAAACACCATATATTTT. Translating it yields CASSPGQNLPGNTIYF. This chain joins TRBV9 and TRBJ1-3; 7 bases agree with TRBD1. The CDR3 runs to 16 residues. The V and J ends lost 4 bases and 2 bases, in that order; junction bases with no gene match: 9. In germline, CDR1 is SGDLS, CDR2 YYNGEE.

The chain joins TRBV6-5 to TRBJ2-3; tentative D call: TRBD2 (5 bases). Trimming removed 6 bases at V and 2 bases at J, with 12 bases between. The CDR3 spans 14 residues. CDR1 is MNHEY, CDR2 SVGAGI, per germline. CDR3 coding DNA: TGTGCCAGCAGCCTCAGAGGGCACACAGATACGCAGTATTTT. Translation gives CASSLRGHTDTQYF.

V is TRBV4-3 and J is TRBJ2-1, with D possibly TRBD2 on 6 matching bases. V lost 4 bases to trimming and J lost 4 bases, with 8 bases between them. The CDR3 loop spans 13 amino acids. Germline V lookup: CDR1 LGHNA, CDR2 YSLEER. The CDR3 spells CASSPGLYNEQFF. In DNA form, the CDR3 reads TGCGCCAGCAGCCCCGGACTATACAATGAGCAGTTCTTC.

This clone was recorded once. This chain links TRBV9 with TRBJ2-7; a weak D match, TRBD2 (6 bases). Between the trimmed V and J ends, which lost 3 bases and 0 bases, there was a span of 13 bases. The germline V gene encodes CDR1 SGDLS and CDR2 YYNGEE. The CDR3 totals 15 residues. The CDR3 nucleotides are TGTGCCAGCAGCGCTCGGAGGGACCTCTCCTACGAGCAGTACTTC. It translates to CASSARRDLSYEQYF.

The genes are TRBV5-1 and TRBJ2-1, with 9 bases lining up with TRBD1. The J segment lost 10 bases and the V segment lost 0 bases, leaving 14 bases of the junction unmatched. Germline CDR1 is SGHRS and CDR2 is YFSETQ. CDR3 length equals 17 residues. CDR3 DNA: TGCGCCAGCAGCTTGGACAGGGGGCTGGGCCCCGATTGGGAGCAGTTCTTC. This encodes CASSLDRGLGPDWEQFF. The full variable domain, rest sourced from reference TRBV5-1 and TRBJ2-1, is KAGVTQTPRYLIKTRGQQVTLSCSPISGHRSVSWYQQTPGQGLQFLFEYFSETQRNKGNFPGRFSGRQFSNSRSEMNVSTLELGDSALYLCASSLDRGLGPDWEQFFGPGTRLTVL.

The rearrangement uses TRBV7-2 and TRBJ1-2, with 11 bases that match TRBD1. CDR3 length equals 14 residues. The J segment lost 8 bases and the V segment lost 5 bases, leaving 7 bases of the junction unmatched. Germline V gene data show CDR1 as SGHTA and CDR2 as FQGNSA. CDR3 region: CASSLGQGVGGYTF. The CDR3 DNA follows: TGTGCCAGCAGCCTGGGACAGGGGGTCGGCGGCTACACCTTC.

The CDR3 sequence is CASSLHGSEHEQYF. CDR3 bases: TGTGCCAGCAGCTTACATGGGAGTGAGCACGAGCAGTACTTC. This chain joins TRBV7-8 and TRBJ2-7, with a tentative D call TRBD2 (5 bases). V was cut by 2 bases and J by 5 bases, with 13 bases left in between. The CDR3 sequence is 14 residues long. CDR1 SGHVS and CDR2 FQNEAQ come from the germline V gene.

The CDR3 sequence is CASSNRDSSYEQYF. The CDR3 DNA sequence: TGTGCCAGCAGCAATCGGGACAGTTCCTACGAGCAGTACTTC. V usage is TRBV7-6 and J usage is TRBJ2-7; 7 bases fit TRBD1. Trimming at V came to 5 bases and at J to 1 base, leaving 5 bases not matched to a gene. This CDR3 region has 14 residues. CDR1 is SGHVS, CDR2 FNYEAQ, per germline.

CDR3 residues: CASSDLAVNEQFF. The CDR3 region has the DNA TGTGCCAGCAGTGACCTAGCAGTCAATGAGCAGTTCTTC. The gene calls are TRBV12-3 or TRBV12-4 and TRBJ2-1; D is perhaps TRBD2 (5 bases). The CDR3 is made up of 13 amino acids. V was shortened by 5 bases and J by 6 bases, with 11 bases between the two germline ends.

The genes are TRBV7-8 and TRBJ2-1, with D perhaps matching TRBD1 (6 bases). This CDR3 has 15 amino acids. The germline CDR1 and CDR2 sequences are SGHVS and FQNEAQ. The V gene lost 5 bases and the J gene lost 0 bases, with 11 bases spanning the gap. The CDR3, as DNA: TGTGCCAGCAGCCTGACAGGCAGCTCCTACAATGAGCAGTTCTTC. Its protein is CASSLTGSSYNEQFF.

This chain joins TRBV10-1 and TRBJ2-5; TRBD2 is a possible D gene (5 bases). The V and J ends lost 5 bases and 0 bases respectively, with 13 bases between them. Germline CDR1 is WNHNN and CDR2 is SYGVQD (reference sequence). The CDR3 runs 15 residues. The CDR3 nucleotides read TGCGCCAGCAGTAGGAGGATTGGGGACCAAGAGACCCAGTACTTC. This sequence encodes CASSRRIGDQETQYF.

The chain is built from TRBV6-5 and TRBJ1-6; 7 bases agree with TRBD1. The junction had 9 bases not matched to a gene; V was cut back by 1 base and J by 9 bases. This CDR3 has 16 amino acids. CDR1 and CDR2 from the germline V gene are MNHEY and SVGAGI. CDR3 bases: TGTGCCAGCAGTTACTTCGGGACAGCCATCGGTTCACCCCTCCACTTT. This gives the protein CASSYFGTAIGSPLHF.

This chain connects TRBV5-5 to TRBJ2-2, with 8 bases aligning to TRBD1. The CDR3 is made up of 16 amino acids. With 3 bases clipped from V and 4 bases from J, the junction kept 8 bases outside the gene matches. The germline V gene has CDR1 SGHKS and CDR2 YYEKEE (reference sequence). CDR3 residues: CASSWQGARGTGELFF. CDR3 nucleotides: TGTGCCAGCAGCTGGCAGGGGGCGCGCGGCACCGGGGAGCTGTTTTTT.